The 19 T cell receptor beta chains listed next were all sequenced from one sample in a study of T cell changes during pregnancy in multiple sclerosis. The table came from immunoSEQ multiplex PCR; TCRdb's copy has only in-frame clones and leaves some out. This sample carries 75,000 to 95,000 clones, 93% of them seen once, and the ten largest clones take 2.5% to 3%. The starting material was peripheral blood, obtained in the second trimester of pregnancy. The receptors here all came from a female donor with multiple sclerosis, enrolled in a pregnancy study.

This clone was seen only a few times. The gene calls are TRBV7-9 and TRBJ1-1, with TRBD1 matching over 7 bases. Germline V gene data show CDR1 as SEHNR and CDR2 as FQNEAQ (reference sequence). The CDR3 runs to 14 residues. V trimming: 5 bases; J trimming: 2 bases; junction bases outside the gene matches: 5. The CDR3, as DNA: TGTGCCAGCAGCGAGAGGACAGGAAACACTGAAGCTTTCTTT. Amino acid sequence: CASSERTGNTEAFF.

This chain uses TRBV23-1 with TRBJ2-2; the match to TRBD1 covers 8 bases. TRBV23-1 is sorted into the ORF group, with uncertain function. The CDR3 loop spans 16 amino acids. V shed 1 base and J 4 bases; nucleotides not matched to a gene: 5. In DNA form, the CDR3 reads TGCGCCAGCAGTCAATTACAGGGACAGGCCACCGGGGAGCTGTTTTTT. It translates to CASSQLQGQATGELFF.

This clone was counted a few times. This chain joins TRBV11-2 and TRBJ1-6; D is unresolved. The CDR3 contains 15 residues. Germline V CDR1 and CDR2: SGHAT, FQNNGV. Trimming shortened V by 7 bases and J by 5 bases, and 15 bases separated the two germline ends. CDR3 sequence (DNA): TGTGCCAGCACCCACCGGGAGGGTGATAATTCACCCCTCCACTTT. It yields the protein CASTHREGDNSPLHF.

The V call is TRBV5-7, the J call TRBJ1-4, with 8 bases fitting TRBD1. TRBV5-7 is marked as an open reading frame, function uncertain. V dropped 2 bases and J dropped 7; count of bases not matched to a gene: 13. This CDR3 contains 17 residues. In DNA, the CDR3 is TGTGCCAGCAGCTTCGTCGGTACAGGGGGATGGGGTGAAAAACTGTTTTTT. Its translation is CASSFVGTGGWGEKLFF.

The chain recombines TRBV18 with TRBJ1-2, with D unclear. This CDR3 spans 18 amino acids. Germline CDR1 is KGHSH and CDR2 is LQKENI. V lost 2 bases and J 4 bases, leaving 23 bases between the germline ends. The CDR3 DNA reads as TGTGCCAGCTCACCATCGCCCCCCTTAGACTGGGAGATCTATGGCTACACCTTC. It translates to CASSPSPPLDWEIYGYTF.

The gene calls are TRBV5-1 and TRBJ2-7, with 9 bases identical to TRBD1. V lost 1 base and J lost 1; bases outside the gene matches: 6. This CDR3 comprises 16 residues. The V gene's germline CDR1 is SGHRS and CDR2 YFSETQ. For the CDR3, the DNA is TGCGCCAGCAGCTTGTCCGGGACAGGGACATCCTACGAGCAGTACTTC. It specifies CASSLSGTGTSYEQYF. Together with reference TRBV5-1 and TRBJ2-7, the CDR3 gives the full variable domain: KAGVTQTPRYLIKTRGQQVTLSCSPISGHRSVSWYQQTPGQGLQFLFEYFSETQRNKGNFPGRFSGRQFSNSRSEMNVSTLELGDSALYLCASSLSGTGTSYEQYFGPGTRLTVT.

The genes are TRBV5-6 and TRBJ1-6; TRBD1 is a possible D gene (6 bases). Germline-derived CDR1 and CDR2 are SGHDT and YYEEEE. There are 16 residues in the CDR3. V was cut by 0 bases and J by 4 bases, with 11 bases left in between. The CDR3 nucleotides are TGTGCCAGCAGCTTGGACAGGGTAAAATATAATTCACCCCTCCACTTT. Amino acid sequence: CASSLDRVKYNSPLHF.

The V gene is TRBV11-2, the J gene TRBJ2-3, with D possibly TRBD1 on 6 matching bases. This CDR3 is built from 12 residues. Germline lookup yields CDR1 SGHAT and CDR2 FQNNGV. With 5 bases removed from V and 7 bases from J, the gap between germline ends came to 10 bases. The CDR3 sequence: CASSPGQNTQYF. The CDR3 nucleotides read TGTGCCAGCAGCCCCGGACAGAATACGCAGTATTTT.

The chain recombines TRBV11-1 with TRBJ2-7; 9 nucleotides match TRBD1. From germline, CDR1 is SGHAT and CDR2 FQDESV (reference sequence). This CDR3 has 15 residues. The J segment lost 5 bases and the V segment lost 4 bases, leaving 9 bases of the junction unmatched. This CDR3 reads CASSSPQGARNEQYF. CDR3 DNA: TGTGCCAGCAGCTCACCACAGGGGGCTCGGAACGAGCAGTACTTC.

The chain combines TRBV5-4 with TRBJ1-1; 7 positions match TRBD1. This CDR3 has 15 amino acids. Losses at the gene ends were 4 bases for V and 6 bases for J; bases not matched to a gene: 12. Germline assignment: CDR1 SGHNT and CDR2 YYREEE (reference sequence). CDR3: CASSPPQGPGAEAFF. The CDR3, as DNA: TGTGCCAGCAGCCCACCACAGGGGCCCGGGGCTGAAGCTTTCTTT.

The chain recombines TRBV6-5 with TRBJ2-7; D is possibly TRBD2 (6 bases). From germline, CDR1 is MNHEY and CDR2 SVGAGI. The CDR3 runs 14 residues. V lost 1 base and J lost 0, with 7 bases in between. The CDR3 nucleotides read TGTGCCAGCAGTTACTTGGGGGGCTCCTACGAGCAGTACTTC. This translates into CASSYLGGSYEQYF.

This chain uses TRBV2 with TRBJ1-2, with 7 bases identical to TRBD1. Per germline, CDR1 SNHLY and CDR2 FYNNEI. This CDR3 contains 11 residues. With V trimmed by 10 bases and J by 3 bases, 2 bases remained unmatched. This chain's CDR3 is CATGTDYGYTF. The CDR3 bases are TGTGCCACCGGGACAGACTATGGCTACACCTTC.

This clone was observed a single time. CDR3 amino acids: CASSDRSTGGNTIYF. In nucleotides, the CDR3 is TGTGCCAGCAGCGACCGATCGACGGGAGGAAACACCATATATTTT. The J gene is TRBJ1-3, the V gene TRBV11-3, with D unresolved. Germline CDR1 SGHNT, CDR2 YENEEA. Trimming took off 5 bases at V and 4 bases at J, with 15 bases between the two ends. This CDR3 has 15 residues.

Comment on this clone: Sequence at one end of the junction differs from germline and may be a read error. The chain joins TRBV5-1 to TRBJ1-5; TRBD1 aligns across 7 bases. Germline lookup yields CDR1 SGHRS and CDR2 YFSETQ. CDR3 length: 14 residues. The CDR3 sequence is CTSSFSGGVEPQHF. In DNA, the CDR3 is TGCACCAGCAGCTTTTCAGGGGGAGTAGAGCCCCAGCATTTT.

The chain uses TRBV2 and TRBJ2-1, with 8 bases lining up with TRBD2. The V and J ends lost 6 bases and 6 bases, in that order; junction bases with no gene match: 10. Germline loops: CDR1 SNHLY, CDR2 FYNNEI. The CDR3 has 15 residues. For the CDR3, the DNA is TGTGCCAGCAGGGCCGGTGATAGCGGGACCAATGAGCAGTTCTTC. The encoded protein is CASRAGDSGTNEQFF.

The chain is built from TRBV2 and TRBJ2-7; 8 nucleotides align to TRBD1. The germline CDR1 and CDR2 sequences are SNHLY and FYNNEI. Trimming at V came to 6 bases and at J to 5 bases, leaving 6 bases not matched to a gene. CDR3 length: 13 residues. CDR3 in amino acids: CASSRDRFNEQYF. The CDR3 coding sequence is TGTGCCAGCAGCCGGGACAGGTTCAACGAGCAGTACTTC.

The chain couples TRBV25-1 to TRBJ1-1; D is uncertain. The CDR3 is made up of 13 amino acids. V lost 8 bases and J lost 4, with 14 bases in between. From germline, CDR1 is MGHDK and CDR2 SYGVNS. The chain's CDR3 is CASGLNGFTEAFF. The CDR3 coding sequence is TGTGCCAGCGGACTCAACGGGTTCACTGAAGCTTTCTTT.

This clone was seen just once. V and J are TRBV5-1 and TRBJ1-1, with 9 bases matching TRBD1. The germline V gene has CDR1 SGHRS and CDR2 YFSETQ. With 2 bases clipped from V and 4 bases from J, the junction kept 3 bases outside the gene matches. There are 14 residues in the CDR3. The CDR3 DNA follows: TGCGCCAGCAGCTTTACAGGGGGCTTCACTGAAGCTTTCTTT. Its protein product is CASSFTGGFTEAFF.

The CDR3 protein is CASSDPFRTDSNQPQHF. CDR3 coding DNA: TGTGCCAGCAGTGACCCCTTTCGGACAGATAGCAATCAGCCCCAGCATTTT. The chain combines TRBV2 with TRBJ1-5; TRBD1 is a possible D gene (6 bases). Deletions cut 3 bases from V and 0 bases from J, with 15 bases between. CDR3 length equals 17 residues. CDR1 and CDR2 (germline): SNHLY, FYNNEI.